This TCR beta chain was obtained from a study of OX40 agonist ivuxolimab in advanced cancers. Study details: Partial response was recorded in three patients: one hepatocellular carcinoma and two cutaneous melanoma cases.

The repertoire was sequenced with immunoSEQ multiplex PCR; TCRdb's copy has only in-frame clones and lacks some. The table has some 6,500 clones, about two thirds seen once. This CDR3 has 14 amino acids. Germline CDR1 MNHEY, CDR2 SMNVEV (reference sequence). Trimming removed 6 bases at V and 3 bases at J, with 14 bases between. This sequence was found in an adult with an advanced solid tumor such as melanoma, head and neck, liver or kidney cancer. The rearrangement joins TRBV27 to TRBJ1-2; weak D call: TRBD1 (6 bases). Source: CD4+ or CD8+ T cells sorted from blood, taken in a trial of the OX40 agonist ivuxolimab. The CDR3 here is CASRSIGGDYGYTF. The CDR3 DNA reads as TGTGCCAGCAGATCAATAGGGGGAGACTATGGCTACACCTTC.